What follows are 2 T cell receptor beta chains derived from one specimen sequenced in a study of T cell responses to AZD1222 COVID-19 vaccine. Only in-frame clones appear in the TCRdb table, and some are missing; sequencing was by immunoSEQ multiplex PCR. Of approximately 120,000 clones in the sample, 87% are singletons; the top ten hold 4.5% to 6.5%. Specimen: peripheral blood, collected on day 0 of AZD1222 vaccination. These receptors were collected from an adult in good health.

The genes are TRBV19 and TRBJ2-3, with 11 bases identical to TRBD2. The CDR3 is 13 amino acids. The V segment lost 8 bases and the J segment 3 bases; nucleotides outside the gene matches: 1. The germline gives CDR1 LNHDA, CDR2 SQIVND (reference sequence). CDR3 in DNA: TGTGCCAGTGCTAGCGGGGGGACAGATACGCAGTATTTT. Encoded protein: CASASGGTDTQYF.

V and J are TRBV27 and TRBJ1-2; a possible D gene is TRBD1 (5 bases). There are 15 residues in the CDR3. CDR1 is MNHEY, CDR2 SMNVEV, per germline (reference sequence). V was pared by 1 base and J by 6 bases, with 15 bases between. Here the CDR3 DNA reads TGTGCCAGCAGTTTATTTTCAGGGAGAGGCGATGGCTACACCTTC. Encoded protein: CASSLFSGRGDGYTF.